This paragraph reports one T cell receptor (beta chain). Its target is unknown. The data derive from a study of cytomegalovirus exposure and HLA in healthy donors. While unrecorded immune exposures were likely, the donors were nominally healthy when sampled. In the PCR, 60 Vbeta and 13 Jbeta primers were used. Produced via immunoSEQ multiplex PCR; TCRdb's table is partial and in-frame only. The sample includes around 160,000 clones, around 78% seen only once; the top ten take about 1%. The CDR3 totals 13 residues. Germline CDR1 and CDR2: SNHLY and FYNNEI. V lost 6 bases and J 9 bases, leaving 18 bases between the germline ends. Broader study findings: An ancestry cluster, one associated with Asian ancestry, reportedly showed fewer N-insertions than the approximately 650-donor mean in a later analysis. A later analysis appeared to link common viral pathogens to several of the most significant clusters. Most CMV-associated TCR beta chains appeared HLA-restricted in a later analysis.

This sequence joins TRBV2 and TRBJ2-7, with D perhaps TRBD2 (6 bases). This TCR was sampled from a woman aged 40-49 years in good health and CMV-seronegative. Input material: PBMCs. The CDR3 DNA reads as TGTGCCAGCAGCCTAGCGTCTTCAGACGTGCAGTACTTC. Translation: CASSLASSDVQYF.